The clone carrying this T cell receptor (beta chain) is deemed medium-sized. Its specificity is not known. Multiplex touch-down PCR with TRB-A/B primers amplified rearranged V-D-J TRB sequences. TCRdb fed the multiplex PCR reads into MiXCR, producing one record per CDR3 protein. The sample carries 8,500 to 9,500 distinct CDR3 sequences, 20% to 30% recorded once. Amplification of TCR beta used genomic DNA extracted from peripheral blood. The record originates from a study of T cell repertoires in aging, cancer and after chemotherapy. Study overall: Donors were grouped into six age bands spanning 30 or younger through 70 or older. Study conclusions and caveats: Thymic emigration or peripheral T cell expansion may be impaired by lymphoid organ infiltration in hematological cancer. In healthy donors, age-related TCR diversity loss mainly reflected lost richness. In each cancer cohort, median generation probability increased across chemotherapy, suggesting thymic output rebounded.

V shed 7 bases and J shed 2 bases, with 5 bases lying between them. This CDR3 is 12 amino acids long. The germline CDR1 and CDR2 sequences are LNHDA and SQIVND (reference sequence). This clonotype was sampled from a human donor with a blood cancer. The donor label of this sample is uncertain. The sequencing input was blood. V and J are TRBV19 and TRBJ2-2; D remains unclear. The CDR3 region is CASNLNTGELFF. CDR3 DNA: TGTGCCAGTAATTTAAACACCGGGGAGCTGTTTTTT.